This T cell receptor beta chain is drawn from a study of CD8 T cells in Susac syndrome. Study outcomes and limitations: The study conceded that relatively few individuals underwent its TCR sequencing and HLA analysis.

Sequencing of TCR beta was performed on blood CD8+ and CD4+ T cells. Relapsing-remitting disease, either stable or active, was present in the treatment-naive patients who were the multiple sclerosis controls. Bulk CD8+ and CD4+ cells came from magnetic negative isolation; CD8+ TEMRA by FACS. Germline loops: CDR1 SGHDT, CDR2 YYEEEE. The CDR3 is 15 residues long. Between the trimmed V and J ends, which lost 4 bases and 2 bases, there was a span of 12 bases. Note on this clonotype: Its antigen is unknown.

About 0.5 to 1 ug RNA was reverse transcribed with random hexamers. TCRdb reprocessed the immunoSEQ multiplex PCR reads with MiXCR, giving one entry per CDR3 protein. The data contain some 130,000 distinct CDR3 sequences, approximately 94% of them singletons. The clonotype comes from a human donor with multiple sclerosis. This chain joins TRBV5-6 and TRBJ2-2; tentative D call: TRBD1 (5 bases). What was sequenced was CD4+ T cells from PBMCs. The CDR3 sequence is CASSPIDSNTGELFF. In nucleotides, the CDR3 is TGTGCCAGCAGCCCTATTGACAGTAACACCGGGGAGCTGTTTTTT.